The 29 T cell receptor beta chains below were found in one sample sequenced in a study of long-term antiretroviral therapy in people with HIV. Assay version v3.0 of immunoSEQ was used, and it was run at survey level. Clones were read by immunoSEQ multiplex PCR, and TCRdb kept only the in-frame ones, dropping some. The profile shows around 20,000 clones, about four fifths of them singletons. The material was unsorted PBMCs, obtained 0.2 years after starting antiretroviral therapy. These receptors were taken from a woman younger than 45 with HIV.

This rearrangement joins TRBV6-1 to TRBJ2-5; no clear D gene. CDR1 is MNHNS and CDR2 is SASEGT in the germline V gene. The V gene lost 6 bases and the J gene lost 5 bases, with 7 bases spanning the gap. CDR3 length: 11 residues. The CDR3 bases are TGTGCCAGCAGGAGAGAGGAGACCCAGTACTTC. Protein product: CASRREETQYF.

The chain is built from TRBV6-5 and TRBJ1-2, with 7 positions matching TRBD1. V lost 5 bases to trimming and J lost 2 bases; unmatched junction nucleotides: 8. Germline loops: CDR1 MNHEY, CDR2 SVGAGI. This CDR3 spans 15 amino acids. This chain's CDR3 is CASSAPGTANYGYTF. The CDR3, as DNA: TGTGCCAGCAGTGCCCCCGGGACAGCAAACTATGGCTACACCTTC.

The J gene is TRBJ1-2, the V gene TRBV15; D ambiguous. There are 13 residues in the CDR3. Trimming shortened V by 0 bases and J by 8 bases, and 10 bases separated the two germline ends. Germline CDR1 is LNHNV and CDR2 is YYDKDF (reference sequence). CDR3 DNA sequence: TGTGCCACCAGCAGAGATTCACCAGCCGGCTACACCTTC. It codes for CATSRDSPAGYTF.

V usage is TRBV7-3 and J usage is TRBJ2-1; possible D gene TRBD2, 5 bases. CDR3 length: 12 amino acids. The ends were cut back, 4 bases at V and 9 bases at J, with 10 bases in the middle. Per the germline V gene, CDR1 is SGHTA and CDR2 is FQGTGA. CDR3 in DNA: TGTGCCAGCAGCTCCTCCGGGATTGAGCAGTTCTTC. This sequence encodes CASSSSGIEQFF.

The chain combines TRBV30 with TRBJ1-1; D perhaps matches TRBD1 (6 bases). The germline gives CDR1 GTSNPN, CDR2 SVGIG (reference sequence). This CDR3 has 14 amino acids. Trimming took 0 bases from V and 5 from J, leaving 13 bases between them. CDR3 in DNA: TGTGCCTGGAGTGTGGGGGGCGGGCTTACTGAAGCTTTCTTT. This gives the protein CAWSVGGGLTEAFF.

Only a few counts were recorded for this clone. The chain has TRBV7-3 and TRBJ1-2; a weak D match, TRBD1 (5 bases). Trimming took off 5 bases at V and 6 bases at J, with 22 bases between the two ends. The germline V gene has CDR1 SGHTA and CDR2 FQGTGA. The length of the CDR3 is 16 residues. The CDR3 coding sequence is TGTGCCAGCAGCCCCGCGTGGAATAGGGACCCAGATGGCTACACCTTC. The encoded protein is CASSPAWNRDPDGYTF.

This clone was seen more than once but under ten times. The chain employs TRBV2 and TRBJ2-5; D gene uncertain. In germline, CDR1 is SNHLY, CDR2 FYNNEI. CDR3 length: 14 amino acids. V lost 8 bases to trimming and J lost 1 base, with 14 bases between them. The chain's CDR3 is CASVGSTFQETQYF. CDR3 sequence (DNA): TGTGCCAGCGTGGGCAGTACTTTCCAAGAGACCCAGTACTTC.

The genes are TRBV30 and TRBJ2-1; TRBD2 is a possible D gene (6 bases). This CDR3 has 13 residues. Germline loops: CDR1 GTSNPN, CDR2 SVGIG (reference sequence). V lost 8 bases and J lost 7, with 18 bases in between. CDR3 nucleotides: TGTGCCCAATCGGGACTTCGAGGGAATGAGCAGTTCTTC. The encoded protein is CAQSGLRGNEQFF.

The rearrangement joins TRBV7-2 to TRBJ1-1; 7 nucleotides align to TRBD1. With V trimmed by 5 bases and J by 1 base, 16 bases remained unmatched. This CDR3 comprises 18 residues. Germline CDR1 SGHTA, CDR2 FQGNSA. The CDR3 here is CASSQRIRDSSRNTEAFF. The CDR3 DNA sequence: TGTGCCAGCAGCCAGAGAATCCGGGACAGCTCCCGGAACACTGAAGCTTTCTTT.

This sequence joins TRBV30 and TRBJ1-6; maybe TRBD1 (6 bases). Germline CDR1 and CDR2: GTSNPN and SVGIG (reference sequence). CDR3 length equals 14 residues. The ends were cut back, 4 bases at V and 15 bases at J, with 22 bases in the middle. The CDR3: CAWTSQGTRRDLHF. Here the CDR3 DNA reads TGTGCCTGGACTTCCCAGGGGACTCGCAGGGACCTCCACTTT.

The gene calls are TRBV15 and TRBJ1-5; D remains ambiguous. Germline loops: CDR1 LNHNV, CDR2 YYDKDF (reference sequence). The CDR3 runs to 13 residues. V lost 0 bases, J lost 6 bases, and 6 bases lay in between. The CDR3, as DNA: TGTGCCACCAGCAGAGATCCGGTTCAGCCCCAGCATTTT. Its protein is CATSRDPVQPQHF.

A single count supports this clone. This chain uses TRBV10-3 with TRBJ2-5; the match to TRBD2 covers 12 bases. The CDR3 runs to 16 residues. Germline V CDR1 and CDR2: ENHRY, SYGVKD. J was trimmed by 5 bases and V by 4 bases; bases with no gene match: 8. The CDR3 DNA reads TGTGCCATCAGTGCGACTAGCGGGGGCTCGCGGGAGACCCAGTACTTC. It translates to CAISATSGGSRETQYF.

The V call is TRBV7-2, the J call TRBJ2-3; D unclear. The CDR3 has 12 amino acids. The V gene's germline CDR1 is SGHTA and CDR2 FQGNSA. V was trimmed by 0 bases and J by 9 bases, leaving 7 bases between them. For the CDR3, the DNA is TGTGCCAGCAGCTTAGCAAGGACCACGCAGTATTTT. This translates into CASSLARTTQYF.

The rearrangement links TRBV11-2 to TRBJ2-1, with 14 nucleotides matching TRBD2. Per germline, CDR1 SGHAT and CDR2 FQNNGV. With V trimmed by 5 bases and J by 9 bases, 6 bases remained unmatched. The CDR3 contains 15 residues. In nucleotides, the CDR3 is TGTGCCAGCAGCCGAACCGGGACTAGCGGGGGTGAGCAGTTCTTC. Protein sequence: CASSRTGTSGGEQFF.

The rearrangement uses TRBV18 and TRBJ2-1, with 11 bases that match TRBD1. Germline V gene data show CDR1 as KGHSH and CDR2 as LQKENI. This CDR3 has 15 residues. Trimming at V came to 6 bases and at J to 4 bases, leaving 5 bases not matched to a gene. CDR3 DNA sequence: TGTGCCAGCTCCCCGGACAGGGGGCGTTACAATGAGCAGTTCTTC. As protein: CASSPDRGRYNEQFF.

The rearrangement joins TRBV27 to TRBJ1-2; TRBD1 aligns across 9 bases. The germline CDR1 and CDR2 sequences are MNHEY and SMNVEV (reference sequence). Germline trimming cut 3 bases from V and 2 bases from J; bases unmatched to any gene: 4. The CDR3 runs 15 residues. DNA of the CDR3: TGTGCCAGCAGTTTCGCCGGACAGGGGAACTATGGCTACACCTTC. Its translation: CASSFAGQGNYGYTF.

The chain recombines TRBV27 with TRBJ2-7, with 8 bases aligning to TRBD1. This CDR3 comprises 15 residues. V shed 4 bases and J 2 bases; nucleotides not matched to a gene: 7. Germline CDR1 is MNHEY and CDR2 is SMNVEV (reference sequence). The CDR3 coding sequence is TGTGCCAGCAGTTCGCCAGGGGGCCCCCCCTACGAGCAGTACTTC. This codes for CASSSPGGPPYEQYF.

This clone was seen a few times. J is TRBJ1-2 and V is TRBV9; D gene ambiguous. CDR3 size: 12 residues. Deletions cut 0 bases from V and 5 bases from J, with 5 bases between. Germline CDR1 and CDR2: SGDLS and YYNGEE. The CDR3 spells CASSVEGYGYTF. In DNA, the CDR3 is TGTGCCAGCAGCGTAGAAGGTTATGGCTACACCTTC.

This chain links TRBV7-2 with TRBJ2-5; D possibly corresponds to TRBD2 (5 bases). This CDR3 region has 14 residues. Germline V gene sequence: CDR1 SGHTA, CDR2 FQGNSA. V was pared by 5 bases and J by 4 bases, with 14 bases between. CDR3 coding DNA: TGTGCCAGCAGCACCCGGGGTGCCCCAGAGACCCAGTACTTC. Translated: CASSTRGAPETQYF.

The V call is TRBV7-9, the J call TRBJ1-4; 7 nucleotides agree with TRBD1. Losses at the gene ends were 6 bases for V and 7 bases for J; bases not matched to a gene: 11. Germline V gene lookup returns CDR1 SEHNR and CDR2 FQNEAQ (reference sequence). The CDR3 length is 15 residues. CDR3 coding DNA: TGTGCCAGCAGTCCAGTGCCTAGGGGGCGTGAAAAACTGTTTTTT. Translated, it gives CASSPVPRGREKLFF.

V and J are TRBV6-1 and TRBJ1-1; 8 bases line up with TRBD1. CDR3 length: 13 residues. With 7 bases clipped from V and 3 bases from J, the junction kept 4 bases outside the gene matches. The germline CDR1 and CDR2 sequences are MNHNS and SASEGT. CDR3 in DNA: TGTGCCAGCACCCAGGACAGGGACACTGAAGCTTTCTTT. This sequence encodes CASTQDRDTEAFF.

V gene TRBV2 combines with J gene TRBJ2-4; D is uncertain. CDR1 and CDR2 from the germline V gene are SNHLY and FYNNEI. CDR3 length: 15 residues. Trimming shortened V by 6 bases and J by 4 bases, and 16 bases separated the two germline ends. CDR3 amino acids: CASSSGPLSKNIQYF. The DNA of the CDR3 is TGTGCCAGCAGCTCAGGACCCCTCTCAAAAAACATTCAGTACTTC. Full variable domain (missing parts from reference TRBV2 and TRBJ2-4): EPEVTQTPSHQVTQMGQEVILRCVPISNHLYFYWYRQILGQKVEFLVSFYNNEISEKSEIFDDQFSVERPDGSNFTLKIRSTKLEDSAMYFCASSSGPLSKNIQYFGAGTRLSVL.

CDR3 bases: TGTGCCAGCAGCGCTGGGCTTGGGCAGTTCTTC. It specifies CASSAGLGQFF. The gene calls are TRBV6-5 and TRBJ2-1, with no clear D. Trimming pared 6 bases from V and 12 bases from J, leaving 12 bases between. Germline-derived CDR1 and CDR2 are MNHEY and SVGAGI. The CDR3 is made up of 11 amino acids.

The rearrangement links TRBV29-1 to TRBJ1-1; D possibly corresponds to TRBD1 (5 bases). Germline CDR1 SQVTM, CDR2 ANQGSEA. The V end was cut by 2 bases, the J end by 1 base, with 8 bases between. The CDR3 consists of 13 residues. The CDR3 reads CSVEQGTNTEAFF. The CDR3 bases are TGCAGCGTTGAACAGGGTACGAACACTGAAGCTTTCTTT.

The rearrangement links TRBV18 to TRBJ2-2, with 9 positions matching TRBD1. CDR3 size: 15 residues. Germline trimming cut 3 bases from V and 5 bases from J; bases unmatched to any gene: 4. CDR1 is KGHSH and CDR2 is LQKENI in the germline V gene. CDR3 protein: CASSPGTGRTGELFF. CDR3 in DNA: TGTGCCAGCTCACCCGGGACAGGGCGTACCGGGGAGCTGTTTTTT.

CDR3 in amino acids: CASRTDRATGELFF. The CDR3 DNA reads TGTGCCAGTAGGACGGACAGGGCCACCGGGGAGCTGTTTTTT. This chain links TRBV19 with TRBJ2-2; 8 bases match TRBD1. The CDR3 length is 14 residues. Looked up from germline, CDR1 is LNHDA and CDR2 is SQIVND (reference sequence). With V trimmed by 6 bases and J by 4 bases, 4 bases remained unmatched.

V and J are TRBV27 and TRBJ2-2; no reliable D call. The CDR3 is made up of 13 amino acids. CDR1 is MNHEY and CDR2 is SMNVEV in the germline V gene (reference sequence). Deletions cut 6 bases from V and 5 bases from J, with 10 bases between. CDR3 amino acids: CASSAVGTGELFF. The CDR3 DNA reads TGTGCCAGCAGCGCGGTGGGGACCGGGGAGCTGTTTTTT.

The chain recombines TRBV7-4 with TRBJ1-2; D unresolved. The CDR3 loop spans 12 amino acids. Trimming shortened V by 4 bases and J by 5 bases, and 8 bases separated the two germline ends. The germline gives CDR1 SGHVT, CDR2 SQSDAQ. This CDR3 reads CASSYLAYGYTF. The CDR3 coding sequence is TGTGCCAGCAGCTACTTGGCTTATGGCTACACCTTC.

The chain joins TRBV5-1 to TRBJ1-3; TRBD1 might be the D (6 bases). In germline, CDR1 is SGHRS, CDR2 YFSETQ. This CDR3 has 14 amino acids. V shed 0 bases and J shed 2 bases, with 6 bases lying between them. The CDR3 sequence: CASSLAGAGNTIYF. The DNA of the CDR3 is TGCGCCAGCAGCTTGGCAGGGGCTGGAAACACCATATATTTT.